The present T cell receptor beta chain was sequenced within a study of neurological immune-mediated disorders. Study-level points and caveats: None of the CDR3 amino acid sequences found in expanded clones was shared across subjects. This suggests that the TCR-beta repertoires were private in all groups.

This CDR3 comprises 14 residues. V was shortened by 5 bases and J by 1 base, with 9 bases between the two germline ends. The cells used in sorted libraries, CD4+ or CD8+ T cells, numbered some 1 million. This clonotype was picked up many times. Its target is unknown. MiXCR, applied by TCRdb to the 5' RACE reads, yields one record per CDR3 protein. The repertoire holds tens of thousands of distinct CDR3 sequences, with 4% as singletons. Sequencing was carried out using CD4+ T cells from blood. This chain connects TRBV12-3 or TRBV12-4 to TRBJ1-5; TRBD1 might be the D (5 bases). This TCR was recovered from a woman aged 40 to 50 in good health. This CDR3 reads CASSREGSNQPQHF. CDR3 nucleotides: TGTGCCAGCAGTCGTGAGGGGAGCAATCAGCCCCAGCATTTT.